This TCR beta chain was captured by sequencing in a study of cytomegalovirus exposure and HLA in healthy donors. Study-wide findings and caveats: Association of a missense DCLRE1C variant with TCR beta V- and J-gene trimming was reported in a later analysis.

In the case of this clone: The antigen is undetermined.

Researchers ran the PCR with 60 Vbeta and 13 Jbeta primers. Only in-frame clones appear in the TCRdb table, and some are missing; sequencing was by immunoSEQ multiplex PCR. The sample carries approximately 100,000 clones, 65% to 80% recorded once. V dropped 4 bases and J dropped 9 bases, with 8 bases sitting between them. This CDR3 is 11 amino acids long. CDR1 and CDR2 from the germline V gene are MNHEY and SMNVEV (reference sequence). The clonotype originates from a man in his forties or fifties in good health and CMV-seronegative. J is TRBJ2-3 and V is TRBV27; D is uncertain. Sequencing was performed on PBMCs. The CDR3 DNA follows: TGTGCCAGCAGTTCCGCGGCCACGCAGTATTTT. This encodes CASSSAATQYF.